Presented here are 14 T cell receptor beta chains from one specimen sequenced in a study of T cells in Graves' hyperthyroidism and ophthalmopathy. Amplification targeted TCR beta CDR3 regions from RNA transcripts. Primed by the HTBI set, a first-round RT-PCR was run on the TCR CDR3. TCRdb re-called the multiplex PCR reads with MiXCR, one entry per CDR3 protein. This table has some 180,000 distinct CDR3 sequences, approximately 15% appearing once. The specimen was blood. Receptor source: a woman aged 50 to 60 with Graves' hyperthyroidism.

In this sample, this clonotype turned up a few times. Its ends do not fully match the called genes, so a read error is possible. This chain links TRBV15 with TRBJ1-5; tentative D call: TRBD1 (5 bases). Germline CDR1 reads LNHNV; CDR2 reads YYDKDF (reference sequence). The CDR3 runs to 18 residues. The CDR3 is CATSRDLGGVRANRPQHF. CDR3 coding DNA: TGTGCCACCAGCAGAGATCTCGGAGGGGTGAGGGCCAATCGGCCCCAGCATTTT.

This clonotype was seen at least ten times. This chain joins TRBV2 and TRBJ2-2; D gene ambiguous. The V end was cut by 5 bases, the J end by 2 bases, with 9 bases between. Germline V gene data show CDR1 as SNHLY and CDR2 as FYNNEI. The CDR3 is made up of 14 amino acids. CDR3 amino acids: CASSPRGNTGELFF. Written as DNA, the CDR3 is TGTGCCAGCAGTCCTAGAGGTAACACCGGGGAGCTGTTTTTT.

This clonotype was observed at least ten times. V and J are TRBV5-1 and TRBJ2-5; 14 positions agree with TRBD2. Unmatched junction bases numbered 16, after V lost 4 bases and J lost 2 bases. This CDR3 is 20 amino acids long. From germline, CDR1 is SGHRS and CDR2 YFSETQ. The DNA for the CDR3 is TGCGCCAGCAGCCTCTCCAGACTAGCGGGGGGGCCGGCTCGGCAAGAGACCCAGTACTTC. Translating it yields CASSLSRLAGGPARQETQYF.

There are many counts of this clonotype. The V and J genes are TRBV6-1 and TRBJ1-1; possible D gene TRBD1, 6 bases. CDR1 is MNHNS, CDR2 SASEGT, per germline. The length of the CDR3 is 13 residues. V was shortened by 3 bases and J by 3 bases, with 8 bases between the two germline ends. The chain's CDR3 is CASSDDRYTEAFF. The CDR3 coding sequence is TGTGCCAGCAGTGATGACAGGTACACTGAAGCTTTCTTT.

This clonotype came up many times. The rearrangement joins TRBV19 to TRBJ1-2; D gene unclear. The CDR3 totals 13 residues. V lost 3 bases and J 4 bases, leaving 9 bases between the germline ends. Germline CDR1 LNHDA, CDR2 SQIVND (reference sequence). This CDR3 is CASSIGVGYGYTF. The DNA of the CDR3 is TGTGCCAGTAGTATTGGGGTGGGCTATGGCTACACCTTC. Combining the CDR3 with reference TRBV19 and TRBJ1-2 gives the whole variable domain DGGITQSPKYLFRKEGQNVTLSCEQNLNHDAMYWYRQDPGQGLRLIYYSQIVNDFQKGDIAEGYSVSREKKESFPLTVTSAQKNPTAFYLCASSIGVGYGYTFGSGTRLTVV.

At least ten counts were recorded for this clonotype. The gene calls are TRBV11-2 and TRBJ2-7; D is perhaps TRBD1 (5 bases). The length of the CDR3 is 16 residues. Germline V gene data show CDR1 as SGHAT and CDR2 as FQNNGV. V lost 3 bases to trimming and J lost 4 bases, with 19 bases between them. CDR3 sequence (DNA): TGTGCCAGCAGCTTGGGGCCGAGTGGGCTTGTATACGAGCAGTACTTC. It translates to CASSLGPSGLVYEQYF.

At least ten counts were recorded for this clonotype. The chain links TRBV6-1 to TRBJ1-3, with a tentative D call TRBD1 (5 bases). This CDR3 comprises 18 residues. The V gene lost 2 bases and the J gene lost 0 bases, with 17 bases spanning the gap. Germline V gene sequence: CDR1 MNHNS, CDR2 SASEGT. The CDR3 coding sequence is TGTGCCAGCAGTGAATTAGAGTCGGGGGATTACTCTGGAAACACCATATATTTT. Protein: CASSELESGDYSGNTIYF.

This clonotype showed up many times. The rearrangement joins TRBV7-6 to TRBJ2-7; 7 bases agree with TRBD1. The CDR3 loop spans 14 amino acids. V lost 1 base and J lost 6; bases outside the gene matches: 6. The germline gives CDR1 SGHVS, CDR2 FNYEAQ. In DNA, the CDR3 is TGTGCCAGCAGCTTAGGGACAGGAGCGTCCGAGCAGTACTTC. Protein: CASSLGTGASEQYF.

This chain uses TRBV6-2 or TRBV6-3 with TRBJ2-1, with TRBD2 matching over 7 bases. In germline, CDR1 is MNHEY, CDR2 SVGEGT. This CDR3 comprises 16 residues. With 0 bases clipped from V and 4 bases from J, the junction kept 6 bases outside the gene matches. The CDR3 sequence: CASSYSWGGGYNEQFF. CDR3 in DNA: TGTGCCAGCAGTTACTCGTGGGGGGGAGGTTACAATGAGCAGTTCTTC.

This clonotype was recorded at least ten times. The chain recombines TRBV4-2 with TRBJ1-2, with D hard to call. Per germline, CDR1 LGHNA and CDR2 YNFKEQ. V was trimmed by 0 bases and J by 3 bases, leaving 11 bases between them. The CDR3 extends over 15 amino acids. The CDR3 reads CASSQEGRIYYGYTF. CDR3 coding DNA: TGTGCCAGCAGCCAAGAAGGCAGGATTTACTATGGCTACACCTTC.

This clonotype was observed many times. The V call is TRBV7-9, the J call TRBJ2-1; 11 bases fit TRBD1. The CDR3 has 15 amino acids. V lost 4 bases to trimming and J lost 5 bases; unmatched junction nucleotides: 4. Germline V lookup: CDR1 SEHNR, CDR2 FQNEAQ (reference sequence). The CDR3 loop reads CASSWTGGLDNEQFF. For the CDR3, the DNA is TGTGCCAGCAGCTGGACAGGGGGCTTAGACAATGAGCAGTTCTTC.

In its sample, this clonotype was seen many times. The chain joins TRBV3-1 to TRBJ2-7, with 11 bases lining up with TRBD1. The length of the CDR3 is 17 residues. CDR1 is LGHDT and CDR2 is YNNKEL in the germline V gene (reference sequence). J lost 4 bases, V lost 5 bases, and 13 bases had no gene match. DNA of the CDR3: TGTGCCAGCAGCGCGGGGACAGGGGGACGAAGTGGGTACGAGCAGTACTTC. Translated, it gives CASSAGTGGRSGYEQYF.

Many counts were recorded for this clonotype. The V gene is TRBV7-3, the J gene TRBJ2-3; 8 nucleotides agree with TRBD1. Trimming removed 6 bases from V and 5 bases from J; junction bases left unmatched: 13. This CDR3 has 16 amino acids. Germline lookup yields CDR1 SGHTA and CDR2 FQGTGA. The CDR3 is CASSPQPRGLEDTQYF. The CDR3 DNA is TGTGCCAGCAGTCCCCAACCCAGGGGGCTGGAAGATACGCAGTATTTT.

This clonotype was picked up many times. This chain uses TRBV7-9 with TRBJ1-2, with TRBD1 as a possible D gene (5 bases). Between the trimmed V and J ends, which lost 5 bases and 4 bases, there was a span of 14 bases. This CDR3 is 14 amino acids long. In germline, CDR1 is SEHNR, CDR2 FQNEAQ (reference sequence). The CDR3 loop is CASSLGEGTYGYTF. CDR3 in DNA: TGTGCCAGCAGCCTAGGGGAGGGCACCTATGGCTACACCTTC. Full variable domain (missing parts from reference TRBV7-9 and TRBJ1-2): DTGVSQNPRHKITKRGQNVTFRCDPISEHNRLYWYRQTLGQGPEFLTYFQNEAQLEKSRLLSDRFSAERPKGSFSTLEIQRTEQGDSAMYLCASSLGEGTYGYTFGSGTRLTVV.